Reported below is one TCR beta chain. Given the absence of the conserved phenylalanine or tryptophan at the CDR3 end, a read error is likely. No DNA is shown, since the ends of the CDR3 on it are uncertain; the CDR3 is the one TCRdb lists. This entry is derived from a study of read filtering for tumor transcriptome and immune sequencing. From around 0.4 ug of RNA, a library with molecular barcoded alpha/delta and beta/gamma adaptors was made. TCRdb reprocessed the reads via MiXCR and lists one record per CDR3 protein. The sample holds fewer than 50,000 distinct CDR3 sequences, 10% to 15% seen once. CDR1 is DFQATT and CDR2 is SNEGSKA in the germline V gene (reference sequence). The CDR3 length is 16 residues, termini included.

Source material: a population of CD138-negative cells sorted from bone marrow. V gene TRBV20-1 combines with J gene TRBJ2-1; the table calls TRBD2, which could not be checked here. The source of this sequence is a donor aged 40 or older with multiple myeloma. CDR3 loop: CSARAPLAGEGNEQIC.